The 18 T cell receptor beta chains presented below share a single source sample, sequenced in a study of cytomegalovirus exposure and HLA in healthy donors (dated by TCRdb to between 2016 and 2019). Library generation was performed with the immunoSEQ multiplex PCR assay. The multiplex PCR relied on a mix of 60 forward primers for TCR Vbeta segments and 13 reverse primers for TCR Jbeta segments. TCRdb retrieved this table from immuneACCESS and kept in-frame rearrangements only. Not all clones are present; in checked studies, unresolved V genes account for under half, and no reason is known for the remainder. A total of roughly 99,000 clones appear in this sample, 70% to 80% of them only once. The ten biggest clones cover about 2% of the sample. Sequences were obtained from PBMCs. The receptors were gathered from a man aged 18 to 29 in good health and CMV-seronegative.

The chain employs TRBV14 and TRBJ2-3, with D perhaps matching TRBD2 (7 bases). Trimming cost V 0 bases and J 2 bases, with 12 bases left between them. The CDR3 sequence is 16 residues long. CDR1 and CDR2 from the germline V gene are SGHDN and FVKESK. The DNA for the CDR3 is TGTGCCAGCAGCCAAGATTGGGGGGGGGCCACAGATACGCAGTATTTT. Translating gives CASSQDWGGATDTQYF.

This clone was seen more than once but under ten times. This sequence joins TRBV7-2 and TRBJ1-2; TRBD1 might be the D (5 bases). CDR1 is SGHTA, CDR2 FQGNSA, per germline. The CDR3 is 14 amino acids. The V gene lost 5 bases and the J gene lost 8 bases, with 18 bases spanning the gap. The CDR3 DNA reads as TGTGCCAGCAGCACACAGGTTACCAATCGGGGCTACACCTTC. It yields the protein CASSTQVTNRGYTF.

V gene TRBV9 combines with J gene TRBJ2-1; 9 bases line up with TRBD2. Per the germline V gene, CDR1 is SGDLS and CDR2 is YYNGEE. V lost 0 bases, J lost 4 bases, and 8 bases stayed unmatched. This CDR3 is 17 amino acids long. The CDR3 region is CASSVVPLRGGYNEQFF. The CDR3 coding sequence is TGTGCCAGCAGCGTAGTACCACTGCGGGGGGGGTACAATGAGCAGTTCTTC.

V gene TRBV19 combines with J gene TRBJ2-7; D remains ambiguous. V was cut by 4 bases and J by 3 bases, with 10 bases left in between. CDR1 is LNHDA and CDR2 is SQIVND in the germline V gene (reference sequence). This CDR3 has 13 amino acids. The CDR3 loop is CASSTPTGYEQYF. The CDR3 DNA follows: TGTGCCAGTAGTACGCCGACGGGCTACGAGCAGTACTTC.

V is TRBV29-1 and J is TRBJ1-1; D is perhaps TRBD1 (6 bases). This CDR3 comprises 14 residues. Trimming took 5 bases from V and 1 from J, leaving 14 bases between them. Per germline, CDR1 SQVTM and CDR2 ANQGSEA. As DNA, the CDR3 is TGCAGCGTTCAGGGGTTCTTAACGAACACTGAAGCTTTCTTT. Encoded protein: CSVQGFLTNTEAFF.

This chain uses TRBV6-1 with TRBJ1-5; possible D gene TRBD1, 6 bases. The CDR3 has 14 residues. CDR1 and CDR2 from the germline V gene are MNHNS and SASEGT. The V and J ends lost 8 bases and 6 bases respectively, with 17 bases between them. CDR3 sequence (DNA): TGTGCCAGCGCTTTTCAGGGGTGGGGTCAGCCCCAGCATTTT. Translating gives CASAFQGWGQPQHF.

The CDR3 nucleotides are TGTGCCAGCAGTTACGGGACACCCTCGGGGGCCAACGTCCTGACTTTC. Translated: CASSYGTPSGANVLTF. This chain uses TRBV6-5 with TRBJ2-6, with D maybe TRBD1 (6 bases). V was trimmed by 2 bases and J by 4 bases, leaving 12 bases between them. The germline CDR1 and CDR2 sequences are MNHEY and SVGAGI. The CDR3 covers 16 residues.

The chain is built from TRBV29-1 and TRBJ1-2; D unclear. With 7 bases removed from V and 6 bases from J, the gap between germline ends came to 12 bases. Germline CDR1 and CDR2: SQVTM and ANQGSEA. The CDR3 spans 11 residues. This CDR3 reads CSGGSENGYTF. Here the CDR3 DNA reads TGCAGCGGAGGTTCTGAAAATGGCTACACCTTC.

This chain links TRBV4-1 with TRBJ2-1, with TRBD2 matching over 11 bases. This CDR3 is built from 17 residues. J was trimmed by 8 bases and V by 4 bases; bases with no gene match: 13. Per germline, CDR1 MGHRA and CDR2 YSYEKL. CDR3 sequence reads: CASSRLDSGGASYEQFF. The DNA of the CDR3 is TGCGCCAGCAGCCGACTGGATAGCGGGGGGGCGAGTTATGAGCAGTTCTTC.

Note on this clone: The same CDR3 is also encoded by other DNA sequences in this sample. The chain couples TRBV7-2 to TRBJ1-1; D is undetermined. V was trimmed by 1 base and J by 4 bases, leaving 10 bases between them. Germline CDR1 SGHTA, CDR2 FQGNSA. The length of the CDR3 is 14 residues. CDR3 in amino acids: CASSLGARGTEAFF. The DNA for the CDR3 is TGTGCCAGCAGCTTAGGGGCTCGGGGCACTGAAGCTTTCTTT.

There are a few counts of this clone. This chain joins TRBV6-6 and TRBJ2-2, with 9 bases lining up with TRBD1. The CDR3 extends over 15 amino acids. V lost 7 bases, J lost 3 bases, and 6 bases stayed unmatched. Germline V gene data show CDR1 as MNHNY and CDR2 as SVGAGI (reference sequence). The CDR3 sequence: CASTQGQGHTGELFF. The CDR3 region has the DNA TGTGCCAGCACGCAGGGACAGGGCCACACCGGGGAGCTGTTTTTT.

V usage is TRBV9 and J usage is TRBJ1-3; D might be TRBD1 (6 bases). V was cut by 4 bases and J by 2 bases, with 19 bases left in between. The CDR3 has 17 residues. Germline lookup yields CDR1 SGDLS and CDR2 YYNGEE. DNA of the CDR3: TGTGCCAGCAGCCACCCCCGGGGGGGCGGACCTGGAAACACCATATATTTT. This encodes CASSHPRGGGPGNTIYF.

The rearrangement uses TRBV5-1 and TRBJ2-5, with D hard to call. V was pared by 0 bases and J by 1 base, with 7 bases between. The CDR3 has 14 residues. CDR1 SGHRS and CDR2 YFSETQ come from the germline V gene. CDR3 sequence reads: CASSLVASQETQYF. For the CDR3, the DNA is TGCGCCAGCAGCTTGGTCGCCAGCCAAGAGACCCAGTACTTC.

This sequence joins TRBV6-6 and TRBJ1-1, with a tentative D call TRBD1 (6 bases). The V gene lost 7 bases and the J gene lost 1 base, with 19 bases spanning the gap. There are 16 residues in the CDR3. In germline, CDR1 is MNHNY, CDR2 SVGAGI (reference sequence). The CDR3: CASTEGGAPRNTEAFF. CDR3 DNA: TGTGCCAGCACCGAAGGGGGGGCGCCGAGGAACACTGAAGCTTTCTTT.

The chain couples TRBV19 to TRBJ1-6, with TRBD1 matching over 8 bases. Trimming took 5 bases from V and 9 from J; bases not matched to a gene: 6. The length of the CDR3 is 14 residues. Germline CDR1 LNHDA, CDR2 SQIVND (reference sequence). CDR3 residues: CASSHRGGSSPLHF. CDR3 in DNA: TGTGCCAGTAGTCACAGGGGGGGGAGTTCACCCCTCCACTTT.

CDR3 sequence: CASSPTGDNEQFF. CDR3 sequence (DNA): TGCGCCAGCAGCCCCACGGGGGACAATGAGCAGTTCTTC. The chain combines TRBV5-1 with TRBJ2-1; D might be TRBD2 (6 bases). The CDR3 loop spans 13 amino acids. Per the germline V gene, CDR1 is SGHRS and CDR2 is YFSETQ. The V end was cut by 4 bases, the J end by 5 bases, with 10 bases between.

The chain recombines TRBV7-6 with TRBJ1-1, with 7 bases matching TRBD1. Looked up from germline, CDR1 is SGHVS and CDR2 is FNYEAQ. The CDR3 is 13 amino acids. Losses at the gene ends were 6 bases for V and 8 bases for J; bases not matched to a gene: 9. Here the CDR3 reads CASRPPDRDEAFF. Written as DNA, the CDR3 is TGTGCCAGCAGACCACCCGACAGGGACGAAGCTTTCTTT.

The table lists this clone with many counts. The genes are TRBV2 and TRBJ1-5; TRBD1 is a possible D gene (5 bases). This CDR3 has 13 residues. Germline CDR1 and CDR2: SNHLY and FYNNEI. The V gene lost 5 bases and the J gene lost 6 bases, with 11 bases spanning the gap. DNA of the CDR3: TGTGCCAGCAGTTACACCACAGGTCAGCCCCAGCATTTT. This gives the protein CASSYTTGQPQHF.